These 5 T cell receptor beta chains share one sample of origin, sequenced in a study of shared clonotypes between healthy human individuals. Positive CCR7 selection of CD45RO-negative cells yielded the naive CD8 cells, and terminally differentiated effector memory CD45RA+ cells were excluded. Using immunoSEQ multiplex PCR, the repertoire was profiled, and TCRdb retains in-frame clones only, with some absent. The sample has some 630,000 clones; about 96% are singletons. The specimen was naive CD8+ T cells sorted from blood. The source is a woman aged 25 to 45 in good health.

This chain uses TRBV2 with TRBJ2-7, with D possibly matching TRBD2 (5 bases). Between the trimmed V and J ends, which lost 0 bases and 2 bases, there was a span of 11 bases. Germline lookup yields CDR1 SNHLY and CDR2 FYNNEI. The CDR3 totals 15 residues. The CDR3 region has the DNA TGTGCCAGCAGTGAAGCAAGAGGGCCGACCTACGAGCAGTACTTC. Protein product: CASSEARGPTYEQYF.

The V and J genes are TRBV19 and TRBJ2-7; perhaps TRBD2 as D (5 bases). Trimming stripped 5 bases from V and 2 bases from J, with 13 bases between. The germline V gene has CDR1 LNHDA and CDR2 SQIVND (reference sequence). This CDR3 has 14 amino acids. In DNA form, the CDR3 reads TGTGCCAGTAGTGCGGAGGCGGTAGCCTACGAGCAGTACTTC. It is translated as CASSAEAVAYEQYF.

The chain is built from TRBV30 and TRBJ1-4, with D unresolved. Germline CDR1 is GTSNPN and CDR2 is SVGIG (reference sequence). This CDR3 spans 12 amino acids. Trimming left V 0 bases short and J 14 bases short, with 13 bases between. The CDR3 is CAWSVGGKRLFF. CDR3 sequence (DNA): TGTGCCTGGAGTGTTGGAGGGAAGAGGCTGTTTTTT.

The V gene is TRBV27, the J gene TRBJ2-7; no definite D call. The CDR3 consists of 12 residues. Between the trimmed V and J ends, which lost 5 bases and 4 bases, there was a span of 9 bases. The V gene's germline CDR1 is MNHEY and CDR2 SMNVEV (reference sequence). The CDR3 protein is CASSNSLYEQYF. In nucleotides, the CDR3 is TGTGCCAGCAGTAACTCTCTGTACGAGCAGTACTTC.

This clone was counted a single time. The V and J genes are TRBV19 and TRBJ1-1; the match to TRBD1 covers 7 bases. Germline lookup yields CDR1 LNHDA and CDR2 SQIVND (reference sequence). The V and J ends lost 5 bases and 0 bases, in that order; junction bases with no gene match: 12. The CDR3 has 17 amino acids. This chain's CDR3 is CASSWNPLGQMNTEAFF. The CDR3 coding sequence is TGTGCCAGTAGTTGGAACCCCTTGGGACAGATGAACACTGAAGCTTTCTTT.